These 2 T cell receptor beta chains were all obtained from the same sample, sequenced in a study of CD8 T cells in ankylosing spondylitis. TCRdb passed the 5' RACE reads through MiXCR, listing each CDR3 protein once. The top ten clones hold about 2.2% of a sample with about 69,000 distinct CDR3 sequences, about 5.7% of them seen once. Sequencing was carried out using blood, either unsorted or a sorted T cell fraction (not recorded which). These receptors all stem from a male donor with ankylosing spondylitis or in good health (not recorded which).

The rearrangement joins TRBV20-1 to TRBJ1-5, with D possibly TRBD1 on 6 matching bases. This CDR3 is 15 amino acids long. Germline V gene lookup returns CDR1 DFQATT and CDR2 SNEGSKA (reference sequence). The V end was cut by 4 bases, the J end by 0 bases, with 13 bases between. In DNA, the CDR3 is TGCAGTGCTAAACGAAGGGGGTTTAGCAATCAGCCCCAGCATTTT. Translating gives CSAKRRGFSNQPQHF.

This clonotype was counted ten times or more. This CDR3 reads CASSPRTRDTQYF. In DNA, the CDR3 is TGTGCCAGCAGCCCCAGGACTAGAGATACGCAGTATTTT. V is TRBV7-3 and J is TRBJ2-3, with TRBD2 matching over 7 bases. The junction had 4 bases not matched to a gene; V was cut back by 5 bases and J by 5 bases. This CDR3 has 13 amino acids. Germline V gene sequence: CDR1 SGHTA, CDR2 FQGTGA.